This T cell receptor (beta chain) is from a study of blood T cells in healthy people across ages. This CDR3 has 14 amino acids. V was clipped by 7 bases and J by 3 bases, with 16 bases between them. Germline assignment: CDR1 SQVTM and CDR2 ANQGSEA. The use of a sample-barcoded 5' primer and a J-beta primer mix characterized a second PCR of about 7 to 12 cycles. Tagging of each cDNA molecule was performed by a template-switch adaptor with 12 random nucleotides. TCRdb analysed the 5' RACE reads with MiXCR anew, one entry per CDR3 protein. The repertoire holds more than 600,000 distinct CDR3 sequences, with 25% as singletons. The study drew donors from healthy Caucasian individuals in Russia aged roughly 6 to 90. Total RNA was extracted at no less than 5 micrograms per sample. These data were also reused for a study on T cells of mothers and their children. That paper adds: A few healthy Caucasian mothers gave samples, and so did their six children.

This chain connects TRBV29-1 to TRBJ1-3; D is perhaps TRBD1 (6 bases). Sequencing was performed on blood. This receptor was obtained from a boy between 10 and 17 years old in good health. This chain's CDR3 is CSAKTGGGGNTIYF. The DNA of the CDR3 is TGCAGCGCCAAGACAGGCGGGGGTGGAAACACCATATATTTT. Combining the CDR3 with reference TRBV29-1 and TRBJ1-3 gives the whole variable domain SAVISQKPSRDICQRGTSLTIQCQVDSQVTMMFWYRQQPGQSLTLIATANQGSEATYESGFVIDKFPISRPNLTFSTLTVSNMSPEDSSIYLCSAKTGGGGNTIYFGEGSWLTVV.